This passage covers 30 T cell receptor beta chains from one sample sequenced in a study of blood T cells in healthy people across ages. A second PCR, run for roughly 7 to 11 cycles, used a sample-barcoded 5' primer plus a J-beta primer mix. TCRdb itself ran the 5' RACE reads through MiXCR, one entry per CDR3 protein. This table has 600,000 to 1,000,000 distinct CDR3 sequences, 55% to 75% appearing once. The sample was blood. The receptors shown here come from a man between 25 and 39 years old in good health.

This clonotype was seen more than once but under ten times. CDR3 sequence reads: CSAYLSGTGDTQYF. For the CDR3, the DNA is TGCAGTGCTTATTTAAGCGGGACTGGAGATACGCAGTATTTT. The chain combines TRBV20-1 with TRBJ2-3, with TRBD2 identical over 7 bases. Germline-derived CDR1 and CDR2 are DFQATT and SNEGSKA (reference sequence). Trimming at V came to 5 bases and at J to 5 bases, leaving 10 bases not matched to a gene. The CDR3 contains 14 residues.

This clonotype has only a few counts. The V gene is TRBV6-5, the J gene TRBJ2-7; no clear D. With 0 bases removed from V and 0 bases from J, the gap between germline ends came to 12 bases. This CDR3 has 16 amino acids. CDR1 and CDR2 from the germline V gene are MNHEY and SVGAGI. The CDR3 here is CASSYSTPSLSYEQYF. The CDR3 DNA is TGTGCCAGCAGTTACTCAACCCCCAGCCTCTCCTACGAGCAGTACTTC.

The chain joins TRBV6-1 to TRBJ2-7; 12 bases match TRBD1. CDR3 length: 14 amino acids. V lost 6 bases to trimming and J lost 6 bases; unmatched junction nucleotides: 6. Germline CDR1 MNHNS, CDR2 SASEGT. CDR3 DNA: TGTGCCAGCAGGCTGGGACAGGGGGCCTCCGAGCAGTACTTC. Protein: CASRLGQGASEQYF.

This chain links TRBV4-3 with TRBJ2-1; TRBD2 aligns across 7 bases. After removal of 4 bases from V and 7 bases from J, the junction contained 13 bases not matched to a gene. This CDR3 has 16 amino acids. Per the germline V gene, CDR1 is LGHNA and CDR2 is YSLEER. The CDR3 here is CASSPAGASTRNEQFF. The CDR3 DNA reads as TGCGCCAGCAGCCCTGCGGGAGCATCTACAAGGAATGAGCAGTTCTTC.

The chain has TRBV7-9 and TRBJ2-7, with D unresolved. The CDR3 is made up of 15 amino acids. Trimming cost V 2 bases and J 2 bases, with 13 bases left between them. The germline V gene encodes CDR1 SEHNR and CDR2 FQNEAQ (reference sequence). The CDR3 DNA sequence: TGTGCCAGCAGCTTAAGGTCGGACGCGCCCTACGAGCAGTACTTC. It is translated as CASSLRSDAPYEQYF.

CDR3: CASSLDRGNGANVLTF. The DNA of the CDR3 is TGTGCCAGCAGCTTAGATAGAGGAAATGGGGCCAACGTCCTGACTTTC. This chain connects TRBV13 to TRBJ2-6; D unclear. CDR3 length: 16 residues. Trimming cost V 1 base and J 3 bases, with 10 bases left between them. Per germline, CDR1 PRHDT and CDR2 FYEKMQ (reference sequence).

This clonotype came up a few times. The chain joins TRBV5-1 to TRBJ1-2; tentatively, D is TRBD1 (6 bases). V was trimmed by 2 bases and J by 6 bases, leaving 14 bases between them. The germline gives CDR1 SGHRS, CDR2 YFSETQ. This CDR3 region has 14 residues. The CDR3 DNA reads as TGCGCCAGCAGCTTAAACCCCGACAGGAATGGCTACACCTTC. It encodes CASSLNPDRNGYTF. The whole variable domain, filled in from reference TRBV5-1 and TRBJ1-2, reads KAGVTQTPRYLIKTRGQQVTLSCSPISGHRSVSWYQQTPGQGLQFLFEYFSETQRNKGNFPGRFSGRQFSNSRSEMNVSTLELGDSALYLCASSLNPDRNGYTFGSGTRLTVV.

The chain uses TRBV7-9 and TRBJ2-4, with 7 positions matching TRBD2. The J call may not be correct, given that the DNA end is closer to TRBJ2-7. This CDR3 contains 16 residues. Looked up from germline, CDR1 is SEHNR and CDR2 is FQNEAQ (reference sequence). The CDR3 coding sequence is TGTGCCAGCAGCACCGATAGCGGGCGCAGTTACTACGAGCAGTACTTC. Translating gives CASSTDSGRSYYEQYF.

The rearrangement joins TRBV20-1 to TRBJ2-2; 7 bases align to TRBD1. V lost 6 bases to trimming and J lost 4 bases; unmatched junction nucleotides: 8. CDR1 is DFQATT, CDR2 SNEGSKA, per germline (reference sequence). This CDR3 has 14 residues. The CDR3 bases are TGCAGTGCCGGAAGACAGGGATCCACCGGGGAGCTGTTTTTT. It codes for CSAGRQGSTGELFF.

The chain joins TRBV6-1 to TRBJ2-5; D is uncertain. In germline, CDR1 is MNHNS, CDR2 SASEGT. The CDR3 totals 13 residues. V was pared by 4 bases and J by 2 bases, with 8 bases between. Written as DNA, the CDR3 is TGTGCCAGCAGTGCGCTCGCTCAAGAGACCCAGTACTTC. It yields the protein CASSALAQETQYF.

The chain joins TRBV6-1 to TRBJ2-5, with no clear D. The CDR3 is 13 residues long. Germline loops: CDR1 MNHNS, CDR2 SASEGT. Trimming left V 9 bases short and J 2 bases short, with 13 bases between. The CDR3 here is CASKRGLQETQYF. The CDR3 DNA reads as TGTGCCAGTAAAAGAGGCCTTCAAGAGACCCAGTACTTC.

The chain couples TRBV7-9 to TRBJ2-1; tentatively, D is TRBD2 (6 bases). This CDR3 has 12 amino acids. V was clipped by 5 bases and J by 5 bases, with 7 bases between them. CDR1 and CDR2 (germline): SEHNR, FQNEAQ (reference sequence). The CDR3 sequence is CASSRLDNEQFF. Written as DNA, the CDR3 is TGTGCCAGCAGCCGACTAGACAATGAGCAGTTCTTC.

CDR3 residues: CSARDSEHTGELFF. The CDR3 bases are TGCAGTGCTAGGGACAGTGAACACACCGGGGAGCTGTTTTTT. The rearrangement joins TRBV20-1 to TRBJ2-2, with D tentatively TRBD1 (6 bases). V dropped 3 bases and J dropped 3 bases, with 11 bases sitting between them. The CDR3 loop spans 14 amino acids. Per the germline V gene, CDR1 is DFQATT and CDR2 is SNEGSKA (reference sequence).

This clonotype was detected only a few times. The V and J genes are TRBV7-9 and TRBJ2-7; TRBD1 might be the D (7 bases). Germline values: CDR1 SEHNR, CDR2 FQNEAQ (reference sequence). Trimming removed 1 base from V and 5 bases from J, with 15 bases in between. The CDR3 sequence is 15 residues long. CDR3 residues: CASSLVRGAGDEQYF. The CDR3 DNA is TGTGCCAGCAGCTTAGTCAGGGGGGCGGGCGACGAGCAGTACTTC.

This chain links TRBV5-1 with TRBJ1-1, with D perhaps TRBD1 (5 bases). From germline, CDR1 is SGHRS and CDR2 YFSETQ. This CDR3 has 14 residues. V lost 1 base to trimming and J lost 8 bases, with 15 bases between them. The CDR3 protein is CASSLTGPYQEAFF. The CDR3 DNA is TGCGCCAGCAGCTTGACAGGACCTTACCAGGAAGCTTTCTTT.

This clonotype appeared many times. The J gene is TRBJ2-7, the V gene TRBV7-2, with 13 bases matching TRBD2. Germline V gene sequence: CDR1 SGHTA, CDR2 FQGNSA. The trim removed 3 bases at V and 4 bases at J, leaving 3 bases unmatched. The CDR3 consists of 15 residues. The CDR3 sequence: CASSFTSGGAYEQYF. As DNA, the CDR3 is TGTGCCAGCAGCTTTACTAGCGGGGGGGCTTACGAGCAGTACTTC.

Turning to this clonotype: The junction differs from germline at one of its ends, possibly a read error. The rearrangement joins TRBV2 to TRBJ2-1; no firm D call. CDR1 SNHLY and CDR2 FYNNEI come from the germline V gene. CDR3 length: 16 residues. CDR3 nucleotides: TGTGCCAGCAGGAACGGGTATATCGGCTCTTACAATGGGCAGTTCTTC. It translates to CASRNGYIGSYNGQFF.

With respect to this clonotype: It may be a read error: a sequence one base away is much more abundant. The chain uses TRBV12-3 or TRBV12-4 and TRBJ2-3; 7 bases line up with TRBD2. This CDR3 region has 14 residues. With 3 bases clipped from V and 13 bases from J, the junction kept 13 bases outside the gene matches. The CDR3 sequence: CASSFGGRADAEYF. CDR3 bases: TGTGCCAGCAGTTTCGGGGGGAGAGCAGATGCGGAGTATTTT.

This chain connects TRBV2 to TRBJ2-5, with D hard to call. The CDR3 has 12 residues. Germline-derived CDR1 and CDR2 are SNHLY and FYNNEI. The V end lost 5 bases, the J end lost 5 bases, and 9 bases lay between the germline ends. In DNA form, the CDR3 reads TGTGCCAGCAGTCCGGAGTTCGAGACCCAGTACTTC. The encoded protein is CASSPEFETQYF.

This chain uses TRBV11-3 with TRBJ2-2, with a tentative D call TRBD1 (5 bases). The V and J ends lost 3 bases and 4 bases respectively, with 9 bases between them. This CDR3 has 14 residues. Germline V gene sequence: CDR1 SGHNT, CDR2 YENEEA. CDR3 nucleotides: TGTGCCAGCAGCTTCGACAGCTTCACCGGGGAGCTGTTTTTT. This encodes CASSFDSFTGELFF.

The rearrangement links TRBV6-5 to TRBJ2-7; 8 positions agree with TRBD2. The CDR3 contains 13 residues. The germline gives CDR1 MNHEY, CDR2 SVGAGI. J lost 5 bases, V lost 7 bases, and 7 bases had no gene match. CDR3 sequence (DNA): TGTGCCAGCACTTCTAGCGGGTCTCACGAGCAGTACTTC. Protein sequence: CASTSSGSHEQYF.

The chain couples TRBV2 to TRBJ2-7; unclear D gene. The end of the DNA fits TRBJ2-5 better, so the J call may be wrong. The CDR3 covers 11 residues. Germline V gene data show CDR1 as SNHLY and CDR2 as FYNNEI. The CDR3 DNA sequence: TGTGCCAGCAGTGATTTTGAGACCCAGTACTTC. It yields the protein CASSDFETQYF.

The genes are TRBV7-9 and TRBJ1-6; D is possibly TRBD1 (5 bases). CDR1 and CDR2 (germline): SEHNR, FQNEAQ (reference sequence). Trimming stripped 6 bases from V and 7 bases from J, with 13 bases between. The CDR3 loop spans 14 amino acids. CDR3 amino acids: CASRTRDVNSPLHF. Here the CDR3 DNA reads TGTGCCAGCAGGACCCGGGACGTCAATTCACCCCTCCACTTT. Complete variable domain (other parts from reference TRBV7-9 and TRBJ1-6): DTGVSQNPRHKITKRGQNVTFRCDPISEHNRLYWYRQTLGQGPEFLTYFQNEAQLEKSRLLSDRFSAERPKGSFSTLEIQRTEQGDSAMYLCASRTRDVNSPLHFGNGTRLTVT.

V gene TRBV27 combines with J gene TRBJ1-2, with 12 nucleotides matching TRBD1. Germline CDR1 and CDR2: MNHEY and SMNVEV (reference sequence). V trimming: 4 bases; J trimming: 6 bases; junction bases outside the gene matches: 9. This CDR3 contains 16 residues. The CDR3 region is CASSYLRDRGLDGYTF. In DNA form, the CDR3 reads TGTGCCAGCAGTTATCTCCGGGACAGGGGGCTGGATGGCTACACCTTC.

Concerning this clonotype: Germline and junction disagree at one end, which may indicate a read error. This chain connects TRBV9 to TRBJ2-3; 8 bases agree with TRBD2. CDR1 is SGDLS and CDR2 is YYNGEE in the germline V gene. This CDR3 region has 23 residues. The CDR3: CASSVGLVRPDRGQREILDTQYF. CDR3 DNA: TGCGCCAGCAGCGTAGGGTTGGTTAGACCAGATCGAGGCCAGCGGGAGATTTTAGATACGCAGTATTTT.

Only a few counts were recorded for this clonotype. The rearrangement uses TRBV6-1 and TRBJ2-3; maybe TRBD2 (6 bases). Germline loops: CDR1 MNHNS, CDR2 SASEGT. This CDR3 region has 18 residues. Between the trimmed V and J ends, which lost 1 base and 2 bases, there was a span of 19 bases. Here the CDR3 DNA reads TGTGCCAGCAGTGAAGGGATATTTCAAGCGGGCAACACAGATACGCAGTATTTT. It translates to CASSEGIFQAGNTDTQYF.

This clonotype was counted a few times. This chain links TRBV20-1 with TRBJ2-1; TRBD2 matches 8 bases. The CDR3 length is 15 residues. CDR1 is DFQATT, CDR2 SNEGSKA, per germline (reference sequence). The V segment lost 0 bases and the J segment 2 bases; nucleotides outside the gene matches: 3. CDR3 bases: TGCAGTGCTAGAGAGCGGGGGGTACCCTACAATGAGCAGTTCTTC. This encodes CSARERGVPYNEQFF.

The chain combines TRBV20-1 with TRBJ2-7, with TRBD2 as a possible D gene (6 bases). V was trimmed by 3 bases and J by 4 bases, leaving 19 bases between them. The CDR3 is made up of 15 amino acids. Germline V gene lookup returns CDR1 DFQATT and CDR2 SNEGSKA (reference sequence). The CDR3 here is CSASPSGGNMYEQYF. The CDR3 DNA reads as TGCAGTGCTAGTCCCTCCGGCGGGAATATGTACGAGCAGTACTTC.

Worth noting for this clonotype: With a much larger clone just one base away, this may be a read error. This chain joins TRBV5-1 and TRBJ2-1, with 8 bases matching TRBD2. Germline CDR1 SGHRS, CDR2 YFSETQ. Trimming at V came to 2 bases and at J to 10 bases, leaving 14 bases not matched to a gene. This CDR3 region has 16 residues. The CDR3 DNA follows: TGCGCCAGCAGCTTATCGGTTCGAGCGGGAGAGGGCGAGCAGTTCTTC. Translated, it gives CASSLSVRAGEGEQFF.

The gene calls are TRBV20-1 and TRBJ2-1, with 7 bases lining up with TRBD2. CDR1 is DFQATT and CDR2 is SNEGSKA in the germline V gene (reference sequence). There are 17 residues in the CDR3. Trimming took 3 bases from V and 0 from J; bases not matched to a gene: 11. The CDR3 nucleotides are TGCAGTGCTAGCAGGCGGGAGAGGGCAAGCTCCTACAATGAGCAGTTCTTC. Its protein product is CSASRRERASSYNEQFF.